Listed here are 28 T cell receptor beta chains from one sample, sequenced in a study of blood T cell repertoires in COVID-19. Sequencing was performed with immunoSEQ multiplex PCR; in TCRdb, only in-frame clones are kept and a portion is missing. The sample carries about 200,000 clones, under 90% recorded once. Sequenced material: PBMCs or T cells enriched from blood (not recorded which). The receptors here all came from a woman aged 25 to 39 with acute COVID-19.

The rearrangement joins TRBV4-1 to TRBJ1-1; D is uncertain. The CDR3 is 13 amino acids. The ends were cut back, 3 bases at V and 3 bases at J, with 8 bases in the middle. Germline assignment: CDR1 MGHRA and CDR2 YSYEKL. Here the CDR3 reads CASSHEVDTEAFF. In DNA, the CDR3 is TGCGCCAGCAGCCACGAGGTTGACACTGAAGCTTTCTTT.

The chain couples TRBV2 to TRBJ2-7; D not certain. The CDR3 has 13 amino acids. Trimming removed 6 bases from V and 2 bases from J, with 11 bases in between. Germline loops: CDR1 SNHLY, CDR2 FYNNEI. This CDR3 reads CASRFSAAYEQYF. CDR3 DNA sequence: TGTGCCAGCAGATTTTCCGCAGCCTACGAGCAGTACTTC.

The V and J genes are TRBV18 and TRBJ1-5; unclear D gene. The CDR3 covers 15 residues. From germline, CDR1 is KGHSH and CDR2 LQKENI. The V gene lost 3 bases and the J gene lost 0 bases, with 9 bases spanning the gap. The CDR3 is CASSPESYSNQPQHF. The DNA of the CDR3 is TGTGCCAGCTCACCCGAGTCATATAGCAATCAGCCCCAGCATTTT. Together with reference TRBV18 and TRBJ1-5, the CDR3 gives the full variable domain: NAGVMQNPRHLVRRRGQEARLRCSPMKGHSHVYWYRQLPEEGLKFMVYLQKENIIDESGMPKERFSAEFPKEGPSILRIQQVVRGDSAAYFCASSPESYSNQPQHFGDGTRLSIL.

This chain uses TRBV9 with TRBJ1-4; 12 positions agree with TRBD1. Losses at the gene ends were 4 bases for V and 13 bases for J; bases not matched to a gene: 14. Germline lookup yields CDR1 SGDLS and CDR2 YYNGEE. This CDR3 is built from 16 residues. The CDR3 nucleotides read TGTGCCAGCAGCCCCAATTCGGGACAGGGGGCAAGTGGACTGTTTTTT. It translates to CASSPNSGQGASGLFF.

This rearrangement joins TRBV19 to TRBJ1-2; 8 bases fit TRBD1. Losses at the gene ends were 4 bases for V and 8 bases for J; bases not matched to a gene: 12. This CDR3 comprises 15 residues. The V gene's germline CDR1 is LNHDA and CDR2 SQIVND (reference sequence). CDR3 DNA sequence: TGTGCCAGTAGTACGGACAGGGATCAGAACGGAGGCTACACCTTC. Its translation is CASSTDRDQNGGYTF.

The chain joins TRBV6-5 to TRBJ2-1; a possible D gene is TRBD2 (7 bases). Germline CDR1 reads MNHEY; CDR2 reads SVGAGI. CDR3 length equals 16 residues. The ends were cut back, 2 bases at V and 4 bases at J, with 15 bases in the middle. The DNA for the CDR3 is TGTGCCAGCAGTTACATTTCGGCGGGGGCGTACAATGAGCAGTTCTTC. Translated, it gives CASSYISAGAYNEQFF.

This clone was seen a few times. The chain carries TRBV7-2 and TRBJ1-2; 8 bases are a match to TRBD1. There are 16 residues in the CDR3. The V gene's germline CDR1 is SGHTA and CDR2 FQGNSA. V shed 4 bases, J shed 4 bases, and the junction held 11 bases outside the gene matches. In nucleotides, the CDR3 is TGTGCCAGCAGCTGGCCGGGACAGGAAATGGCCTATGGCTACACCTTC. It yields the protein CASSWPGQEMAYGYTF.

This clone has only one observation. V gene TRBV19 combines with J gene TRBJ2-1, with unresolved D. The CDR3 sequence is 13 residues long. V lost 10 bases and J 7 bases, leaving 17 bases between the germline ends. CDR1 LNHDA and CDR2 SQIVND come from the germline V gene (reference sequence). The CDR3 loop reads CATTGSGGNEQFF. In nucleotides, the CDR3 is TGTGCCACTACGGGTTCGGGTGGGAATGAGCAGTTCTTC.

CDR3 in amino acids: CASSFRQGSNEKLFF. CDR3 DNA sequence: TGTGCCAGCAGTTTCCGACAGGGCTCTAATGAAAAACTGTTTTTT. The chain is built from TRBV28 and TRBJ1-4; 7 bases match TRBD1. CDR1 MDHEN and CDR2 SYDVKM come from the germline V gene. V shed 3 bases, J shed 3 bases, and the junction held 4 bases outside the gene matches. This CDR3 is 15 amino acids long.

Only one count was recorded for this clone. The chain combines TRBV2 with TRBJ2-7; 10 bases align to TRBD2. V was clipped by 8 bases and J by 3 bases; unmatched bases: 7. CDR1 and CDR2 from the germline V gene are SNHLY and FYNNEI. The CDR3 contains 14 residues. CDR3 DNA: TGTGCCAGCTCCCAACTAGCGGGACTCTACGAGCAGTACTTC. Its translation: CASSQLAGLYEQYF.

A single count supports this clone. The junction shows a germline mismatch at one end, possibly a read error. The V and J genes are TRBV5-6 and TRBJ2-7; TRBD1 agrees at 8 bases. Looked up from germline, CDR1 is SGHDT and CDR2 is YYEEEE. The CDR3 has 13 amino acids. In DNA, the CDR3 is TGTGCCAGCAGTTTGGACAGGGTCTACGAGCAGTACTTC. Its translation is CASSLDRVYEQYF.

The chain employs TRBV25-1 and TRBJ2-7; tentatively, D is TRBD2 (6 bases). Germline V gives CDR1 MGHDK, CDR2 SYGVNS. There are 12 residues in the CDR3. V was pared by 6 bases and J by 6 bases, with 12 bases between. The CDR3 reads CASSGTRVEQYF. The DNA for the CDR3 is TGTGCCAGCAGCGGGACTCGCGTCGAGCAGTACTTC.

This clone was seen a single time. The chain couples TRBV5-1 to TRBJ2-7; tentatively, D is TRBD1 (6 bases). In germline, CDR1 is SGHRS, CDR2 YFSETQ. Trimming took off 4 bases at V and 1 base at J, with 18 bases between the two ends. There are 16 residues in the CDR3. The DNA for the CDR3 is TGCGCCAGCAGCGGCACCGGGACACCTTCTTCCTACGAGCAGTACTTC. Its translation is CASSGTGTPSSYEQYF.

The CDR3 here is CASRASGGAWQETQYF. The CDR3 DNA follows: TGTGCCAGCAGAGCTAGCGGGGGGGCCTGGCAAGAGACCCAGTACTTC. The chain links TRBV25-1 to TRBJ2-5, with TRBD2 identical over 12 bases. V shed 6 bases, J shed 2 bases, and the junction held 7 bases outside the gene matches. Germline V gene lookup returns CDR1 MGHDK and CDR2 SYGVNS. This CDR3 has 16 amino acids.

The J gene is TRBJ2-5, the V gene TRBV7-2; possible D gene TRBD1, 6 bases. V was clipped by 5 bases and J by 5 bases, with 24 bases between them. Per the germline V gene, CDR1 is SGHTA and CDR2 is FQGNSA. The CDR3 contains 17 residues. CDR3 protein: CASSPADRTRGVETQYF. The CDR3 nucleotides read TGTGCCAGCAGCCCCGCAGACAGAACCAGGGGCGTGGAGACCCAGTACTTC.

In this sample, this clone turned up a few times. The chain links TRBV28 to TRBJ1-2; 8 nucleotides align to TRBD1. V lost 5 bases, J lost 8 bases, and 10 bases stayed unmatched. Germline assignment: CDR1 MDHEN and CDR2 SYDVKM. The CDR3 has 14 residues. The CDR3 DNA reads as TGTGCCAGCAGTCCCGGACAGGGCGCAAGAGGCTACACCTTC. This translates into CASSPGQGARGYTF.

The rearrangement uses TRBV11-2 and TRBJ1-4, with D possibly matching TRBD1 (5 bases). CDR1 SGHAT and CDR2 FQNNGV come from the germline V gene. The CDR3 sequence is 15 residues long. V lost 5 bases and J lost 5, with 15 bases in between. The CDR3 spells CASSLTPGENEKLFF. The CDR3 DNA follows: TGTGCCAGCAGCCTTACACCGGGGGAGAATGAAAAACTGTTTTTT.

V and J are TRBV5-5 and TRBJ1-2; maybe TRBD1 (5 bases). V was shortened by 0 bases and J by 8 bases, with 17 bases between the two germline ends. This CDR3 contains 15 residues. Per germline, CDR1 SGHKS and CDR2 YYEKEE (reference sequence). The CDR3: CASSLGPTGTRGYTF. The CDR3 nucleotides read TGTGCCAGCAGCTTGGGCCCCACGGGGACTAGGGGCTACACCTTC.

This chain connects TRBV19 to TRBJ1-1; TRBD1 agrees at 9 bases. The CDR3 totals 18 residues. Germline lookup yields CDR1 LNHDA and CDR2 SQIVND (reference sequence). V lost 5 bases and J lost 2; bases outside the gene matches: 15. The CDR3 nucleotides read TGTGCCAGTAGTCCTAACCGGGACAGGGACTCCCTAAACACTGAAGCTTTCTTT. The encoded protein is CASSPNRDRDSLNTEAFF.

A note on this clone: The sample holds other DNA sequences that translate to the same CDR3. CDR3 nucleotide sequence: TGTGCCAGCAGCCCAGGCGGGGATACGCAGTATTTT. This sequence encodes CASSPGGDTQYF. The chain employs TRBV7-2 and TRBJ2-3; possible D gene TRBD2, 5 bases. Germline V gives CDR1 SGHTA, CDR2 FQGNSA. The V end was cut by 5 bases, the J end by 6 bases, with 9 bases between. The CDR3 totals 12 residues. The full variable domain, its missing parts supplied by reference TRBV7-2 and TRBJ2-3, is GAGVSQSPSNKVTEKGKDVELRCDPISGHTALYWYRQSLGQGLEFLIYFQGNSAPDKSGLPSDRFSAERTGGSVSTLTIQRTQQEDSAVYLCASSPGGDTQYFGPGTRLTVL.

This sequence joins TRBV7-8 and TRBJ2-7; TRBD2 is a possible D gene (6 bases). Germline V gives CDR1 SGHVS, CDR2 FQNEAQ. The CDR3 covers 15 residues. The V end was cut by 2 bases, the J end by 7 bases, with 18 bases between. The CDR3, as DNA: TGTGCCAGCAGCTTACTCACTAGAACGGCGGGGGAGCAGTACTTC. It codes for CASSLLTRTAGEQYF.

The gene calls are TRBV29-1 and TRBJ1-1; the D gene is possibly TRBD1 (6 bases). Trimming pared 3 bases from V and 4 bases from J, leaving 12 bases between. Germline CDR1 SQVTM, CDR2 ANQGSEA. This CDR3 has 13 amino acids. Here the CDR3 reads CSVETGGSTEAFF. For the CDR3, the DNA is TGCAGCGTTGAGACAGGTGGGAGCACTGAAGCTTTCTTT.

This chain connects TRBV4-1 to TRBJ1-1, with unresolved D. V was shortened by 0 bases and J by 8 bases, with 13 bases between the two germline ends. The CDR3 extends over 14 amino acids. In germline, CDR1 is MGHRA, CDR2 YSYEKL. CDR3 amino acids: CASSQDRRAGEAFF. The CDR3 DNA sequence: TGCGCCAGCAGCCAAGATCGGAGGGCTGGCGAAGCTTTCTTT.

The rearrangement links TRBV19 to TRBJ2-6; D remains ambiguous. Trimming stripped 3 bases from V and 0 bases from J, with 6 bases between. The CDR3 is made up of 15 amino acids. CDR1 is LNHDA and CDR2 is SQIVND in the germline V gene (reference sequence). CDR3 bases: TGTGCCAGTAGTATTTTCAGCTCTGGGGCCAACGTCCTGACTTTC. Amino acid sequence: CASSIFSSGANVLTF.

V usage is TRBV7-8 and J usage is TRBJ1-2; D is uncertain. V was cut by 1 base and J by 4 bases, with 16 bases left in between. Germline V lookup: CDR1 SGHVS, CDR2 FQNEAQ. CDR3 length equals 16 residues. CDR3 region: CASSLGSSGISYGYTF. In DNA form, the CDR3 reads TGTGCCAGCAGCTTAGGGTCATCGGGAATTAGCTATGGCTACACCTTC.

The rearrangement joins TRBV20-1 to TRBJ1-1; 11 bases agree with TRBD1. CDR3 length: 14 residues. Trimming took 3 bases from V and 10 from J; bases not matched to a gene: 10. Germline CDR1 reads DFQATT; CDR2 reads SNEGSKA (reference sequence). DNA for the CDR3: TGCAGTGCTAGTTTGGCCGGACAGGGGGCTGGAGCTTTCTTT. It specifies CSASLAGQGAGAFF.

This chain joins TRBV11-2 and TRBJ2-2; 8 nucleotides align to TRBD1. V shed 4 bases and J 6 bases; nucleotides not matched to a gene: 1. The CDR3 consists of 13 residues. In germline, CDR1 is SGHAT, CDR2 FQNNGV. DNA of the CDR3: TGTGCCAGCAGCTCACAGGGGGCCGGGGAGCTGTTTTTT. This sequence encodes CASSSQGAGELFF.

This clone came up a few times. The rearrangement joins TRBV6-2 or TRBV6-3 to TRBJ2-1, with D possibly TRBD2 on 5 matching bases. Germline CDR1 reads MNHEY; CDR2 reads SVGEGT. CDR3 length equals 15 residues. V was cut by 3 bases and J by 7 bases, with 16 bases left in between. CDR3 protein: CASSYSSRGGNEQFF. The CDR3, as DNA: TGTGCCAGCAGTTATTCGAGTCGGGGTGGGAATGAGCAGTTCTTC.